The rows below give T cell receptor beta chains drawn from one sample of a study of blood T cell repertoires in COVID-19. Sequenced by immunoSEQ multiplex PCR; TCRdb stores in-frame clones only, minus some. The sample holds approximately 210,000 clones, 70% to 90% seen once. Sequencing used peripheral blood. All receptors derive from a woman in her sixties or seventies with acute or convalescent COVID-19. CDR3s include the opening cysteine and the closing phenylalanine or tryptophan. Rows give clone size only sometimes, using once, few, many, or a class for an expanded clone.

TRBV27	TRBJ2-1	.	CASSFWTGVNEQFF
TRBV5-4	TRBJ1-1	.	CASSLVAGTEAFF
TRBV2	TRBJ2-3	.	CASSRRLAGGSTDTQYF
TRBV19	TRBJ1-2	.	CASSRETGVYGYTF
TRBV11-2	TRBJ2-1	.	CASSLVGLAFYNEQFF
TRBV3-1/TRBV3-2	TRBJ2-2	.	CASSQDGRSGELFF
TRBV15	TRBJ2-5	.	CATEPGERLQETQYF
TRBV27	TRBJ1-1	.	CASSPHPRDTEAFF
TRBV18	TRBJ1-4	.	CASSYTIPQTGEKLFF
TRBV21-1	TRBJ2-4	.	CASQDRLAKNIQYF
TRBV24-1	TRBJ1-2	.	CATSDPGGASYGYTF
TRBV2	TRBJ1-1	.	CASSASTNTEAFF
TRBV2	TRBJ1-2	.	CASSENTYGYTF
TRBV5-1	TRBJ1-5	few	CASSVTGGNQPQHF
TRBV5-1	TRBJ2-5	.	CASSLAVAGGQETQYF
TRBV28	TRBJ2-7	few	CATFRGSEQYF
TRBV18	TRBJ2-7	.	CASSPGQGRYEQYF
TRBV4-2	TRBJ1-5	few	CASSQDYRSYQPQHF
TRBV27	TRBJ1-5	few	CASSFSGQPQHF
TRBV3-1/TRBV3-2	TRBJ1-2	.	CASSQDTGTGYGYTF
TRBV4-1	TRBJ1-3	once	CASSHLQGASGNTIYF
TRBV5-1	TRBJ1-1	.	CASSVQGGGTEAFF
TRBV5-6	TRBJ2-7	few	CASRQGGSPSYEQYF
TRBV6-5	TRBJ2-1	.	CASSFTVGGTNNEQFF
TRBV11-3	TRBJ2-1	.	CASSPDRGSYNEQFF
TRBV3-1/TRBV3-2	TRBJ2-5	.	CASSQGLAGVRQETQYF
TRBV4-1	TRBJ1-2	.	CASSPGVVRVVYGYTF
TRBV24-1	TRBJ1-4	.	CATSDTGQGGEKLFF